Listed below are T cell receptor beta chains from one sample, sequenced in a study of T-cell memory formation after mild COVID-19. TCRdb reanalysed the 5' RACE reads using MiXCR and keeps one entry per CDR3 protein. The sample holds more than 100,000 distinct CDR3 sequences; approximately 15% are singletons and the top ten take 5% to 5.5%. Material for sequencing was PBMCs or a T cell subset sorted from them (not recorded which). Receptors originate from a man between 18 and 29 years old who had mild COVID-19 (a few samples of this study predate the infection). Cell type and time point are not known. Each CDR3 is given with its conserved first and last residue. Fields, in order: clone size, J gene, V gene, D gene, CDR3 DNA, CDR3 protein. D genes are given only for firm matches. Not all rows give a size; the values are once, few, many and, for expanded clones, a class.

size: NA
J: TRBJ2-1
V: TRBV5-1
D: NA
DNA: TGCGCCAGCATAAGAGACACCGGGGGGCCCTACAATGAGCAGTTCTTC
CDR3: CASIRDTGGPYNEQFF

size: NA
J: TRBJ1-5
V: TRBV27
D: TRBD1
DNA: TGTGCCAGCAGGAGGGACAGGTCGGAAAATCAGCCCCAGCATTTT
CDR3: CASRRDRSENQPQHF

size: NA
J: TRBJ1-1
V: TRBV30
D: NA
DNA: TGTGCCTGGAGTGGGTCTCGGGTAGCTTTCTTT
CDR3: CAWSGSRVAFF

size: many
J: TRBJ1-5
V: TRBV7-2
D: NA
DNA: TGTGCCAGCAGCTTAGGTGGGGGGCGAAGCAATCAGCCCCAGCATTTT
CDR3: CASSLGGGRSNQPQHF

size: NA
J: TRBJ2-7
V: TRBV4-1
D: NA
DNA: TGCGCCAGCAGCCAATTCTCCGCCGGGTGGGCTGCCTACGAGCAGTACTTC
CDR3: CASSQFSAGWAAYEQYF

size: many
J: TRBJ2-7
V: TRBV5-5
D: NA
DNA: TGTGCCAGCAGCATGATTACGTCCGGGACCTACGAGCAGTACTTC
CDR3: CASSMITSGTYEQYF

size: many
J: TRBJ2-3
V: TRBV27
D: NA
DNA: TGTGCCAGCAGCAGCCGGGAGACGTTGACAGATACGCAGTATTTT
CDR3: CASSSRETLTDTQYF

size: NA
J: TRBJ2-5
V: TRBV18
D: NA
DNA: TGTGCCAGCTCGGCCAGCCAAGAGACCCAGTACTTC
CDR3: CASSASQETQYF

size: many
J: TRBJ2-5
V: TRBV5-6
D: NA
DNA: TGTGCCAGCAGCTTGGTATCAGCCGTGTGGCAGACCCAGTACTTC
CDR3: CASSLVSAVWQTQYF

size: NA
J: TRBJ2-5
V: TRBV5-1
D: TRBD2
DNA: TGCGCCAGCAGCACCATGGGGGGGTTCCAAGAGACCCAGTACTTC
CDR3: CASSTMGGFQETQYF

size: many
J: TRBJ2-3
V: TRBV7-7
D: NA
DNA: TGTGCCAGCAGCAAGGGGAGCAGGGGCACAGATACGCAGTATTTT
CDR3: CASSKGSRGTDTQYF

size: many
J: TRBJ1-6
V: TRBV6-5
D: NA
DNA: TGTGCCAGCCATCGGGGGTGGCCCTCCTATAATTCACCCCTCCACTTT
CDR3: CASHRGWPSYNSPLHF

size: few
J: TRBJ2-3
V: TRBV29-1
D: NA
DNA: TGCAGCGTTGAAGATCCCCGCGCGTCAGATACGCAGTATTTT
CDR3: CSVEDPRASDTQYF

size: few
J: TRBJ2-1
V: TRBV2
D: NA
DNA: TGTGCCAGCAGGGGTTCGGTACCGAGTGAGCAGTTCTTC
CDR3: CASRGSVPSEQFF

size: few
J: TRBJ1-6
V: TRBV5-6
D: NA
DNA: TGTGCCAGCAGCCCCAACTATAATTCACCCCTCCACTTT
CDR3: CASSPNYNSPLHF

size: many
J: TRBJ2-3
V: TRBV6-1
D: NA
DNA: TGTGCCAGCAGTGAATGGGAAGATACGCAGTATTTT
CDR3: CASSEWEDTQYF

size: few
J: TRBJ2-5
V: TRBV12-3/TRBV12-4
D: TRBD2
DNA: TGTGCCAGCAGTTTGGGGGGGATGGGCGAGACCCAGTACTTC
CDR3: CASSLGGMGETQYF

size: few
J: TRBJ2-7
V: TRBV4-1
D: NA
DNA: TGCGCCAGCAGCCAAAGGAGCATCTCCTACGAGCAGTACTTC
CDR3: CASSQRSISYEQYF

size: NA
J: TRBJ2-3
V: TRBV7-8
D: NA
DNA: TGTGCCAGCAGCTTAGTCTTTAGTAGGGCAGATACGCAGTATTTT
CDR3: CASSLVFSRADTQYF

size: many
J: TRBJ2-1
V: TRBV4-1
D: TRBD2
DNA: TGCGCCAGCAGCGAAGGACTAGCGGGGGCCCGAGGTCAGTTCTTC
CDR3: CASSEGLAGARGQFF

size: NA
J: TRBJ2-5
V: TRBV10-3
D: NA
DNA: TGTGCCACCGCCACGACTGGGGCAGAGACCCAGTACTTC
CDR3: CATATTGAETQYF

size: few
J: TRBJ2-3
V: TRBV18
D: NA
DNA: TGTGCCAGCTCACCACCGGATCGGTGGGGGACAGATACGCAGTATTTT
CDR3: CASSPPDRWGTDTQYF

size: many
J: TRBJ2-3
V: TRBV18
D: NA
DNA: TGTGCCAGCTCAGGGGGCACAGATACGCAGTATTTT
CDR3: CASSGGTDTQYF

size: NA
J: TRBJ1-1
V: TRBV5-4
D: NA
DNA: TGTGCCAGCAGCTTGGCCGGTTCGGGGAACACTGAAGCTTTCTTT
CDR3: CASSLAGSGNTEAFF

size: many
J: TRBJ2-1
V: TRBV3-1
D: TRBD2
DNA: TGTGCCAGCAACCAACTAGCGGGGGGGCCGGGTGGTGAGCAGTTCTTC
CDR3: CASNQLAGGPGGEQFF

size: NA
J: TRBJ2-3
V: TRBV24-1
D: TRBD2
DNA: TGTGCCACCAGTGATCCCAGCGGGGGTAGCACAGATACGCAGTATTTT
CDR3: CATSDPSGGSTDTQYF

size: few
J: TRBJ1-1
V: TRBV7-2
D: TRBD1
DNA: TGTGCCAGCAGCCTTCAGACAGGGAGGAACACTGAAGCTTTCTTT
CDR3: CASSLQTGRNTEAFF

size: NA
J: TRBJ2-2
V: TRBV6-5
D: NA
DNA: TGTGCCAGCAGTTACTATCTGACCGGGGCCGGGGAGCTGTTTTTT
CDR3: CASSYYLTGAGELFF

size: few
J: TRBJ2-2
V: TRBV11-3
D: TRBD1
DNA: TGTGCCAGCAGCCCGGGGACAGGAACTTACACCGGGGAGCTGTTTTTT
CDR3: CASSPGTGTYTGELFF

size: many
J: TRBJ2-5
V: TRBV12-3/TRBV12-4
D: NA
DNA: TGTGCCAGCAGCCGACTGGGCGAAGAGACCCAGTACTTC
CDR3: CASSRLGEETQYF

size: NA
J: TRBJ1-3
V: TRBV5-6
D: TRBD1
DNA: TGTGCCAGCAGCTTGGGCCCAGGGGGCTCTGGAAACACCATATATTTT
CDR3: CASSLGPGGSGNTIYF

size: few
J: TRBJ2-1
V: TRBV24-1
D: TRBD1
DNA: TGTGCCACCAGTGACGCCGGGACAGGGGCTAAGGAGCAGTTCTTC
CDR3: CATSDAGTGAKEQFF

size: few
J: TRBJ1-1
V: TRBV12-3/TRBV12-4
D: NA
DNA: TGTGCCAGCAGCGGGGCGGGGGCAATGAACACTGAAGCTTTCTTT
CDR3: CASSGAGAMNTEAFF

size: few
J: TRBJ1-4
V: TRBV5-6
D: NA
DNA: TGTGCCAGCATGCAATTCAGGGTCGGAGGTGAAAAACTGTTTTTT
CDR3: CASMQFRVGGEKLFF

size: once
J: TRBJ2-1
V: TRBV5-5
D: TRBD1
DNA: TGTGCCAGCAGCGCCGGACAGGGGGCGTCGAATGAGCAGTTCTTC
CDR3: CASSAGQGASNEQFF

size: NA
J: TRBJ2-1
V: TRBV25-1
D: NA
DNA: TGTGCCAGCAGTGAGCCTAGGGGGTTAGGCTACAATGAGCAGTTCTTC
CDR3: CASSEPRGLGYNEQFF

size: medium-sized
J: TRBJ2-1
V: TRBV5-6
D: TRBD1
DNA: TGTGCCAGCAGCTTGAAGGACAGGGTCACCAATGAGCAGTTCTTC
CDR3: CASSLKDRVTNEQFF

size: few
J: TRBJ2-2
V: TRBV7-6
D: TRBD2
DNA: TGTGCCAGCAGCTTAGTCCCCCCTAGCGGGGGGGATAACACCGGGGAGCTGTTTTTT
CDR3: CASSLVPPSGGDNTGELFF

size: few
J: TRBJ1-2
V: TRBV20-1
D: NA
DNA: TGCAGTAAATACTCGTCCGGGGAGGAGGGCTACACCTTC
CDR3: CSKYSSGEEGYTF

size: few
J: TRBJ2-3
V: TRBV12-3/TRBV12-4
D: TRBD1
DNA: TGTGCCAGCACCCCGGGACAGGGGGCTGGTACGCAGTATTTT
CDR3: CASTPGQGAGTQYF

size: few
J: TRBJ1-5
V: TRBV5-1
D: TRBD1
DNA: TGCGCCAGCAGCTTACAGGGGGCGGATCAGCCCCAGCATTTT
CDR3: CASSLQGADQPQHF